This T cell receptor beta chain was identified during a study of blood T cell repertoires in COVID-19. Study details: Donors in the United States, Italy and Spain gave samples during acute or convalescent COVID-19. T cells, B-cell-depleted T cells, or PBMCs supplied cDNA or gDNA.

TCRdb's table, derived via immunoSEQ multiplex PCR, lists solely in-frame clones and lacks some. The sample comprises around 180,000 clones, approximately 90% of which are singletons, and roughly 26% rests with the top ten. The germline CDR1 and CDR2 sequences are LGHNT and FRNRAP. Trimming took off 0 bases at V and 5 bases at J, with 13 bases between the two ends. The length of the CDR3 is 16 residues. The sample comprised peripheral blood. V gene TRBV12-5 combines with J gene TRBJ1-4; D not resolved. The sequence came from a man aged 55 to 70 with acute or convalescent COVID-19. The CDR3 DNA is TGTGCTAGTGGTTTGGTACTATCGGCGGGGAATGAAAAACTGTTTTTT. It codes for CASGLVLSAGNEKLFF.